This paragraph reports one TCR beta chain. Its specificity is not known. At one boundary the junction diverges from the germline segment, which might be a read error. The sample comes from a study of T cell repertoires and Cas9 in healthy adults. Looking at the study overall: CD4 and CD8 compartments: SpCas9-reactive T cells profiled for potency, cytotoxicity, lineage. Study-level points and caveats: In vitro, SpCas9-reactive Tregs were reported to curb effector T cell proliferation and function.

Sequencing was performed with immunoSEQ multiplex PCR; in TCRdb, only in-frame clones are kept and a portion is missing. There are more than 20,000 clones in the sample; under 95% occur only once, and more than 0.7% lies in the top ten. The TCR originated in a human donor in good health. The sample consisted of CD4+ effector T cells (CD127+, CD25-, CD137-, CD154-) from PBMCs; culture status not recorded.

This chain's CDR3 is CASGVAVGLGDTQYF. The CDR3 nucleotides are TGTGCCAGCGGCGTAGCGGTGGGGCTAGGGGATACGCAGTATTTT. This sequence joins TRBV9 and TRBJ2-3; tentatively, D is TRBD2 (6 bases). The CDR3 is 15 residues long. The germline CDR1 and CDR2 sequences are SGDLS and YYNGEE.